The 2 T cell receptor beta chains in this list originate from one sample, sequenced in a study of T cells in Graves' hyperthyroidism and ophthalmopathy. Authors of the study amplified TCR beta CDR3 regions from RNA transcripts. HTBI primers were used for first-round RT-PCR of the TCR CDR3. MiXCR, run by TCRdb on the multiplex PCR reads, gives a single entry per CDR3 protein. Among a few hundred thousand distinct CDR3 sequences, 46% were seen once, and the ten largest hold 44%. Sample: peripheral blood or thyroid tissue (not recorded which). The source is an adult woman with Graves' disease, either hyperthyroidism or ophthalmopathy (not recorded which).

At least ten counts were recorded for this clonotype. DNA of the CDR3: TGTGCCAGCAGACCATGGGTGGGGGACGAGCAGTACTTC. The encoded protein is CASRPWVGDEQYF. The rearrangement uses TRBV6-5 and TRBJ2-7; perhaps D is TRBD1 or TRBD2 (5 bases each). CDR3 length equals 13 residues. Trimming took off 6 bases at V and 5 bases at J, with 14 bases between the two ends. The germline CDR1 and CDR2 sequences are MNHEY and SVGAGI.

Of note for this clonotype: No conserved phenylalanine or tryptophan ends this CDR3, so it is likely a read error. No DNA is shown, since the ends of the CDR3 on it are uncertain; the CDR3 is the one TCRdb lists. The CDR3 loop reads CASSLGGH. The rearrangement joins TRBV7-2 to TRBJ2-5. Ends included, the CDR3 has 8 residues. CDR1 is SGHTA and CDR2 is FQGNSA in the germline V gene.